This T cell receptor beta chain appears in the sequencing data of a study of blood T cell repertoires in COVID-19. The CDR3 runs 15 residues. Per germline, CDR1 KGHDR and CDR2 SFDVKD. V was trimmed by 4 bases and J by 7 bases, leaving 18 bases between them. In the authors' methods: Amplification from reference gene primers served as the basis for estimated nucleated cell counts. Using immunoSEQ multiplex PCR, the repertoire was profiled, and TCRdb retains in-frame clones only, with some absent. That table gives V, J and clone size, and the DNA gave D and trimming. The sample yields about 160,000 clones, about four fifths seen once. Clinical history as reported by participants underpinned cohort assignment. Cohort 3 recovered donors had two negative PCRs, clearance, or symptom resolution.

The receptor was derived from a woman between 55 and 75 years old who had recovered from COVID-19. Sequencing input: PBMCs or T cells enriched from blood (not recorded which). This rearrangement joins TRBV24-1 to TRBJ1-1; possible D gene TRBD1, 5 bases. CDR3 in amino acids: CATSEVGTVGLEAFF. CDR3 nucleotides: TGTGCCACCAGTGAGGTAGGGACTGTCGGGCTTGAAGCTTTCTTT.